A selection of T cell receptor beta chains follows, all from one sample in a study of blood T cell repertoires in COVID-19. Sequenced by immunoSEQ multiplex PCR; TCRdb stores in-frame clones only, minus some. The table records 60,000 or so clones, roughly 85% of them present only once. What was sequenced was peripheral blood. The receptors come from a human donor in a cohort sampled during active COVID-19. Both conserved end residues are part of each CDR3. Each record gives: J gene, clone size, V gene, D gene, CDR3 length, CDR3 protein, CDR3 DNA. A D gene is named only where the DNA matches it firmly. Part of the rows lack a size; the others show once, few, many or a class for expanded clones.

>TRBJ2-1|-|TRBV30|-|11
CAWSLAFEQFF
TGTGCCTGGAGTCTAGCCTTTGAGCAGTTCTTC
>TRBJ1-6|-|TRBV13|-|18
CASSSRGRGEPYNSPLHF
TGTGCCAGCAGCTCTCGTGGCAGGGGCGAACCCTATAATTCACCCCTCCACTTT
>TRBJ2-7|many|TRBV4-2|TRBD2|15
CASSQVEGTSDEQYF
TGTGCCAGCAGCCAAGTTGAAGGGACTAGCGACGAGCAGTACTTC
>TRBJ2-5|-|TRBV10-2|TRBD2|15
CASIPTSGGAETQYF
TGCGCCAGCATTCCCACTAGCGGGGGGGCCGAGACCCAGTACTTC
>TRBJ2-7|-|TRBV28|-|12
CASSSGDYEQYF
TGTGCCAGCAGTTCCGGGGACTACGAGCAGTACTTC
>TRBJ2-7|few|TRBV6-2/TRBV6-3|TRBD1|13
CASSRTGAYEQYF
TGTGCCAGCAGTCGGACAGGGGCTTACGAGCAGTACTTC
>TRBJ1-2|few|TRBV5-4|-|14
CASRPSWRLYGYTF
TGTGCCAGCAGACCCTCCTGGCGACTTTATGGCTACACCTTC
>TRBJ1-1|few|TRBV27|-|12
CASRGATTEAFF
TGTGCCAGCAGAGGGGCGACCACTGAAGCTTTCTTT
>TRBJ2-4|-|TRBV7-9|-|15
CASSLAVGVRDIQYF
TGTGCCAGCAGCTTAGCGGTAGGGGTCAGGGACATTCAGTACTTC
>TRBJ2-7|-|TRBV18|TRBD2|17
CASSPSFISGASYEQYF
TGTGCCAGCTCACCATCCTTCATTAGCGGGGCCTCCTACGAGCAGTACTTC
>TRBJ2-6|few|TRBV5-4|-|16
CASSLVRQLGANVLTF
TGTGCCAGCAGCTTGGTGCGGCAGTTAGGGGCCAACGTCCTGACTTTC
>TRBJ1-2|-|TRBV4-3|-|14
CASSQAREGYGYTF
TGCGCCAGCAGCCAAGCCAGGGAGGGCTATGGCTACACCTTC
>TRBJ2-5|-|TRBV7-8|-|13
CASSPVRDQTQYF
TGTGCCAGCAGTCCCGTCAGGGATCAGACCCAGTACTTC
>TRBJ2-1|-|TRBV5-6|TRBD2|14
CASNKAGGLNEQFF
TGTGCCAGCAACAAAGCGGGGGGCCTCAATGAGCAGTTCTTC
>TRBJ1-2|-|TRBV6-2/TRBV6-3|-|14
CASSVRQANYGYTF
TGTGCCAGCAGTGTCCGACAGGCTAACTATGGCTACACCTTC
>TRBJ2-3|-|TRBV5-8|TRBD1|14
CASRIRGWTDTQYF
TGTGCCAGCAGAATCAGGGGGTGGACAGATACGCAGTATTTT
>TRBJ1-4|-|TRBV30|-|11
CAWSTVEKLFF
TGTGCCTGGAGTACAGTCGAAAAACTGTTTTTT